This TCR beta chain was identified during a study of cytomegalovirus exposure and HLA in healthy donors. Primers for the PCR totalled 60 Vbeta and 13 Jbeta. Assay: immunoSEQ multiplex PCR; the TCRdb copy retains only in-frame clones and omits some. The profile shows 120,000 or so clones, 81% of them singletons. The V and J ends lost 4 bases and 4 bases respectively, with 11 bases between them. CDR3 length: 13 amino acids. Per the germline V gene, CDR1 is SQVTM and CDR2 is ANQGSEA. Sample: PBMCs. The chain has TRBV29-1 and TRBJ2-1; weak D call: TRBD1 (7 bases). The sequence was obtained from a woman aged 40 to 50 in good health and CMV-seronegative. The CDR3 spells CSVAGGLYNEQFF. The CDR3 coding sequence is TGCAGCGTTGCAGGGGGACTGTACAATGAGCAGTTCTTC.